The sequence of this TCR beta chain was determined in a study of blood T cell repertoires in COVID-19. Assay: immunoSEQ multiplex PCR; the TCRdb copy retains only in-frame clones and omits some. There are more than 150,000 clones in the sample; 70% to 85% occur only once, and more than 5.5% lies in the top ten. There are 13 residues in the CDR3. V lost 6 bases, J lost 3 bases, and 9 bases lay in between. The germline V gene encodes CDR1 MNHNY and CDR2 SVGAGI (reference sequence). The specimen was peripheral blood. The receptor's source is a human donor in a cohort sampled during active COVID-19. The chain is built from TRBV6-6 and TRBJ1-5, with D possibly being TRBD1 (5 bases). Here the CDR3 DNA reads TGTGCCAGCAGGGGGCGGATCAATCAGCCCCAGCATTTT. This codes for CASRGRINQPQHF.